Listed below are T cell receptor beta chains from one sample, sequenced in a study of somatic mutations in cytotoxic T cells in rheumatoid arthritis. Assay used: immunoSEQ multiplex PCR; TCRdb lists only in-frame clones, some missing. This sample has around 12,000 clones, with 79% found just once. The specimen was CD8+ T cells sorted from blood. These receptors originate from an adult with rheumatoid arthritis. Each CDR3 is given with its conserved first and last residue. Each record gives: V gene, D gene, J gene, clone size, CDR3 DNA, CDR3 protein. The D gene is left open where the match is weak. Clone size appears in some rows only: once, few, many, or a class for an expanded clone.

v_call: TRBV4-1; d_call: NA; j_call: TRBJ2-1; clone_size: NA; cdr3_nt: TGCGCCAGCCAAGGGGGACCCAACTACAATGAGCAGTTCTTC; cdr3_aa: CASQGGPNYNEQFF
v_call: TRBV30; d_call: TRBD2; j_call: TRBJ2-2; clone_size: NA; cdr3_nt: TGTGCCTGGAGTGGGCTAGCGGGAGAAATCGGGGAGCTGTTTTTT; cdr3_aa: CAWSGLAGEIGELFF
v_call: TRBV29-1; d_call: NA; j_call: TRBJ2-3; clone_size: few; cdr3_nt: TGCAGCGTTGAAGATCCCGAAGGGGGAGATAGCACAGATACGCAGTATTTT; cdr3_aa: CSVEDPEGGDSTDTQYF
v_call: TRBV7-6; d_call: NA; j_call: TRBJ2-7; clone_size: NA; cdr3_nt: TGTGCCAGCAGCCCAGGCTGGCAGGGGAGGTCCTACGAGCAGTACTTC; cdr3_aa: CASSPGWQGRSYEQYF
v_call: TRBV6-4; d_call: NA; j_call: TRBJ2-1; clone_size: NA; cdr3_nt: TGTGCCAGCAGTGACTCAGCGGGCTCCTACAATGAGCAGTTCTTC; cdr3_aa: CASSDSAGSYNEQFF
v_call: TRBV9; d_call: TRBD2; j_call: TRBJ2-1; clone_size: NA; cdr3_nt: TGTGCCAGCAGCGATTCAGCGGGAGGGCCCTCCTACAATGAGCAGTTCTTC; cdr3_aa: CASSDSAGGPSYNEQFF
v_call: TRBV4-3; d_call: NA; j_call: TRBJ2-1; clone_size: NA; cdr3_nt: TGCGCCAGCAGCCAAGATATGGCAGAGGCTTACAATGAGCAGTTCTTC; cdr3_aa: CASSQDMAEAYNEQFF
v_call: TRBV7-6; d_call: NA; j_call: TRBJ1-2; clone_size: NA; cdr3_nt: TGTGCCAGCAGCCCGAGGTATGGGCTGGGTGGCTACACCTTC; cdr3_aa: CASSPRYGLGGYTF
v_call: TRBV28; d_call: NA; j_call: TRBJ1-4; clone_size: NA; cdr3_nt: TGTGCCACCAAAGGAGAGGATAATGAAAAACTGTTTTTT; cdr3_aa: CATKGEDNEKLFF
v_call: TRBV4-3; d_call: TRBD2; j_call: TRBJ2-2; clone_size: once; cdr3_nt: TGCGCCAGCAGCCCTAGCGGGCCCGGGGAGCTGTTTTTT; cdr3_aa: CASSPSGPGELFF
v_call: TRBV7-9; d_call: TRBD1; j_call: TRBJ2-5; clone_size: NA; cdr3_nt: TGTGCCAGCGAGGGACAGCCCTCCGAAGAGACCCAGTACTTC; cdr3_aa: CASEGQPSEETQYF
v_call: TRBV4-3; d_call: NA; j_call: TRBJ2-1; clone_size: NA; cdr3_nt: TGCGCCAGCAGCCAAGCGTTCAATGAGCAGTTCTTC; cdr3_aa: CASSQAFNEQFF
v_call: TRBV4-1; d_call: TRBD1; j_call: TRBJ1-4; clone_size: NA; cdr3_nt: TGCGCCAGCAACAACAGGGGCCCTGAAAAACTGTTTTTT; cdr3_aa: CASNNRGPEKLFF
v_call: TRBV7-3; d_call: NA; j_call: TRBJ1-3; clone_size: NA; cdr3_nt: TGTGCCAGCAGCTTAGGAACAGGGAAGGGAAACACCATATATTTT; cdr3_aa: CASSLGTGKGNTIYF
v_call: TRBV4-3; d_call: NA; j_call: TRBJ1-4; clone_size: NA; cdr3_nt: TGCGCCAGCAGCCAAGATGGGCCTGCAACTAATGAAAAACTGTTTTTT; cdr3_aa: CASSQDGPATNEKLFF
v_call: TRBV9; d_call: TRBD2; j_call: TRBJ2-1; clone_size: NA; cdr3_nt: TGTGCCAGCAGCGCTAGCGGGAGAGGTAGCGATGAGCAGTTCTTC; cdr3_aa: CASSASGRGSDEQFF
v_call: TRBV28; d_call: NA; j_call: TRBJ2-7; clone_size: NA; cdr3_nt: TGTGCCAGCAGAGCCGCAGGGGTTGGGTACGAGCAGTACTTC; cdr3_aa: CASRAAGVGYEQYF
v_call: TRBV14; d_call: NA; j_call: TRBJ2-6; clone_size: NA; cdr3_nt: TGTGCCAGCAGCGCAGGGATGTGGGGGGCCAACGTCCTGACTTTC; cdr3_aa: CASSAGMWGANVLTF
v_call: TRBV11-2; d_call: NA; j_call: TRBJ2-2; clone_size: NA; cdr3_nt: TGTGCCAGCAGCTTAGAAGGCCAGACCGGGGAGCTGTTTTTT; cdr3_aa: CASSLEGQTGELFF
v_call: TRBV13; d_call: NA; j_call: TRBJ2-3; clone_size: NA; cdr3_nt: TGTGCCAGCAGCCCCACGTCGGCAGGGGATACGTCGGCGCAGTATTTT; cdr3_aa: CASSPTSAGDTSAQYF
v_call: TRBV5-4; d_call: NA; j_call: TRBJ2-1; clone_size: NA; cdr3_nt: TGTGCCAGCAGCTTTATCGGGGGCGAAGATGAGCAGTTCTTC; cdr3_aa: CASSFIGGEDEQFF
v_call: TRBV27; d_call: NA; j_call: TRBJ1-1; clone_size: NA; cdr3_nt: TGTGCCAGCAGCCAGGGTCTGAACACTGAAGCTTTCTTT; cdr3_aa: CASSQGLNTEAFF
v_call: TRBV19; d_call: NA; j_call: TRBJ2-7; clone_size: NA; cdr3_nt: TGTGCCAGTAGTATAGGTACAGGTTCGTTGGAGCAGTACTTC; cdr3_aa: CASSIGTGSLEQYF
v_call: TRBV7-2; d_call: NA; j_call: TRBJ1-2; clone_size: once; cdr3_nt: TGTGCCAGCAGCTTAGTTGGGACCTCGTCCTATGGCTACACCTTC; cdr3_aa: CASSLVGTSSYGYTF
v_call: TRBV11-2; d_call: TRBD2; j_call: TRBJ2-5; clone_size: NA; cdr3_nt: TGTGCCAGCAGCTCCCCGGGACTATCTCAAGAGACCCAGTACTTC; cdr3_aa: CASSSPGLSQETQYF
v_call: TRBV10-2; d_call: TRBD2; j_call: TRBJ2-1; clone_size: NA; cdr3_nt: TGCGCCAGCAGGGGGGGGTGGGGGAGTGAGCAGTTCTTC; cdr3_aa: CASRGGWGSEQFF
v_call: TRBV5-4; d_call: TRBD1; j_call: TRBJ1-5; clone_size: NA; cdr3_nt: TGTGCCAGCAGCCCAGGACAGGGGCTCGGTCAGCCCCAGCATTTT; cdr3_aa: CASSPGQGLGQPQHF
v_call: TRBV9; d_call: TRBD1; j_call: TRBJ1-2; clone_size: once; cdr3_nt: TGTGCCAGCAGCGTAGAGGCGACTACAGGGGATGGCTACACCTTC; cdr3_aa: CASSVEATTGDGYTF
v_call: TRBV7-9; d_call: NA; j_call: TRBJ1-1; clone_size: few; cdr3_nt: TGTGCCAGCAGCTTATATTCCAGGGGTGGGACTGAAGCTTTCTTT; cdr3_aa: CASSLYSRGGTEAFF
v_call: TRBV21-1; d_call: NA; j_call: TRBJ1-1; clone_size: NA; cdr3_nt: TGTGCCAGCAGCAAGTACAGGGCAGCTTTCTTT; cdr3_aa: CASSKYRAAFF
v_call: TRBV6-4; d_call: TRBD2; j_call: TRBJ2-3; clone_size: once; cdr3_nt: TGTGCCAGCAGTGACCCTAGCGGGGCCAAGTTAGGGACAGATACGCAGTATTTT; cdr3_aa: CASSDPSGAKLGTDTQYF
v_call: TRBV25-1; d_call: NA; j_call: TRBJ1-1; clone_size: NA; cdr3_nt: TGTGCCAGCAGTGGAGACATAATGAACACTGAAGCTTTCTTT; cdr3_aa: CASSGDIMNTEAFF
v_call: TRBV30; d_call: TRBD1; j_call: TRBJ2-7; clone_size: NA; cdr3_nt: TGTGCCTTGGGACAGTTTTCCTACGAGCAGTACTTC; cdr3_aa: CALGQFSYEQYF
v_call: TRBV9; d_call: TRBD2; j_call: TRBJ2-7; clone_size: NA; cdr3_nt: TGTGCCAGCAGCCCAACCGGGAGGCCAGGTTACGAGCAGTACTTC; cdr3_aa: CASSPTGRPGYEQYF
v_call: TRBV5-4; d_call: NA; j_call: TRBJ1-2; clone_size: NA; cdr3_nt: TGTGCCAGCAGCCCCCAGGGGCTCGACACCCACACTAACTATGGCTACACCTTC; cdr3_aa: CASSPQGLDTHTNYGYTF
v_call: TRBV7-2; d_call: TRBD2; j_call: TRBJ2-1; clone_size: NA; cdr3_nt: TGTGCCAGCAGCTTAGCGTGGGGCGGGGGGAATGAGCAGTTCTTC; cdr3_aa: CASSLAWGGGNEQFF
v_call: TRBV6-6; d_call: NA; j_call: TRBJ2-4; clone_size: NA; cdr3_nt: TGTGCCAGCAGCGCGGAGGCCCTGGGCAAAAACATTCAGTACTTC; cdr3_aa: CASSAEALGKNIQYF
v_call: TRBV7-9; d_call: TRBD1; j_call: TRBJ1-2; clone_size: NA; cdr3_nt: TGTGCCAGCAGCTTCGGGGGACAGGGATCCTATGGCTACACCTTC; cdr3_aa: CASSFGGQGSYGYTF
v_call: TRBV5-4; d_call: NA; j_call: TRBJ2-1; clone_size: NA; cdr3_nt: TGTGCCAGCAGCCCCACCTGGGGGGATAATGATGAGCAGTTCTTC; cdr3_aa: CASSPTWGDNDEQFF
v_call: TRBV28; d_call: TRBD1; j_call: TRBJ1-4; clone_size: NA; cdr3_nt: TGTGCCAGCAGTTTGGGACAGGGATTTCGAGAAAAACTGTTTTTT; cdr3_aa: CASSLGQGFREKLFF
v_call: TRBV13; d_call: NA; j_call: TRBJ1-1; clone_size: NA; cdr3_nt: TGTGCCAGCAGATTCGGGTCGTCTGAAGCTTTCTTT; cdr3_aa: CASRFGSSEAFF
v_call: TRBV25-1; d_call: NA; j_call: TRBJ1-2; clone_size: NA; cdr3_nt: TGTGCCAGCAGTGGGGACACTTACTATGGCTACACCTTC; cdr3_aa: CASSGDTYYGYTF
v_call: TRBV27; d_call: NA; j_call: TRBJ1-1; clone_size: NA; cdr3_nt: TGTGCCAGCAGTTTATACGAGTTCACTGAAGCTTTCTTT; cdr3_aa: CASSLYEFTEAFF
v_call: TRBV7-8; d_call: TRBD2; j_call: TRBJ2-3; clone_size: NA; cdr3_nt: TGTGCCAGCAGCTTACCCGGGAGGGATACGCAGTATTTT; cdr3_aa: CASSLPGRDTQYF
v_call: TRBV9; d_call: NA; j_call: TRBJ1-2; clone_size: NA; cdr3_nt: TGTGCCAGCAGCGTTCCAGACTATGGCTACACCTTC; cdr3_aa: CASSVPDYGYTF
v_call: TRBV7-8; d_call: TRBD1; j_call: TRBJ2-7; clone_size: NA; cdr3_nt: TGTGCCAGCAGCTTAGCGGGGCAGGGGGCGAACTACGAGCAGTACTTC; cdr3_aa: CASSLAGQGANYEQYF
v_call: TRBV29-1; d_call: NA; j_call: TRBJ2-1; clone_size: NA; cdr3_nt: TGCAGCGTTGAAGACCCAATCAGGGAACTTAATGAGCAGTTCTTC; cdr3_aa: CSVEDPIRELNEQFF
v_call: TRBV29-1; d_call: NA; j_call: TRBJ2-1; clone_size: NA; cdr3_nt: TGCAGCGTTGAGCACCCTAGCGCCACGTACAATGAGCAGTTCTTC; cdr3_aa: CSVEHPSATYNEQFF
v_call: TRBV6-5; d_call: NA; j_call: TRBJ1-1; clone_size: NA; cdr3_nt: TGTGCCAGCTGGGCGGACACTGAAGCTTTCTTT; cdr3_aa: CASWADTEAFF
v_call: TRBV9; d_call: TRBD1; j_call: TRBJ1-6; clone_size: few; cdr3_nt: TGTGCCAGCAGCTCACAACAGGGGGCTAGCTCACCCCTCCACTTT; cdr3_aa: CASSSQQGASSPLHF
v_call: TRBV6-1; d_call: NA; j_call: TRBJ1-1; clone_size: few; cdr3_nt: TGTGCCAGCAGTGAATTCGGAGGGTACACTGAAGCTTTCTTT; cdr3_aa: CASSEFGGYTEAFF
v_call: TRBV6-5; d_call: NA; j_call: TRBJ1-1; clone_size: NA; cdr3_nt: TGTGCCAGCAGTTCCTTTAGGGAGGGAGGGGGCACTGAAGCTTTCTTT; cdr3_aa: CASSSFREGGGTEAFF
v_call: TRBV27; d_call: TRBD1; j_call: TRBJ2-5; clone_size: NA; cdr3_nt: TGTGCCAGCAGCTCATCGACAGGGGGGGAGACCCAGTACTTC; cdr3_aa: CASSSSTGGETQYF
v_call: TRBV7-9; d_call: NA; j_call: TRBJ2-4; clone_size: NA; cdr3_nt: TGTGCCAGCAGCCGAGCGGCGTTTAACAGGGTGGGAGCCAAAAACATTCAGTACTTC; cdr3_aa: CASSRAAFNRVGAKNIQYF
v_call: TRBV4-3; d_call: NA; j_call: TRBJ2-1; clone_size: NA; cdr3_nt: TGCGCCAGCAGCCAAGACCTCACATACAATGAGCAGTTCTTC; cdr3_aa: CASSQDLTYNEQFF
v_call: TRBV11-3; d_call: NA; j_call: TRBJ2-3; clone_size: NA; cdr3_nt: TGTGCCAGCAGCGTAGATGATCTCACAGATACGCAGTATTTT; cdr3_aa: CASSVDDLTDTQYF
v_call: TRBV7-2; d_call: NA; j_call: TRBJ1-6; clone_size: NA; cdr3_nt: TGTGCCAGCAGCCCTACTCTTGGTTCCTATAATTCACCCCTCCACTTT; cdr3_aa: CASSPTLGSYNSPLHF